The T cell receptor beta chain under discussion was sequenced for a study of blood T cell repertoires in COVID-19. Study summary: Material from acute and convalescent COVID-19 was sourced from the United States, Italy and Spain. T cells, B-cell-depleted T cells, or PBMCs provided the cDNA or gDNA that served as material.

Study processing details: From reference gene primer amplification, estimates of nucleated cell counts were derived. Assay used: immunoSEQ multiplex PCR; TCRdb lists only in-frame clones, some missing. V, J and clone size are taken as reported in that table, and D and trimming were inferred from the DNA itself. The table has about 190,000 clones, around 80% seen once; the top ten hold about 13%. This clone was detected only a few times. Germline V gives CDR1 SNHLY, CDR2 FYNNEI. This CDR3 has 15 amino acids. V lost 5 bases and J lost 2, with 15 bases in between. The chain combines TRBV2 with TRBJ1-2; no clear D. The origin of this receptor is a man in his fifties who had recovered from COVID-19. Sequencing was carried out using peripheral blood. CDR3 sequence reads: CASSRGSAPNYGYTF. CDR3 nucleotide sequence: TGTGCCAGCAGTAGAGGTTCTGCTCCGAACTATGGCTACACCTTC.